Shown below are 26 T cell receptor beta chains from a single sample sequenced in a study of T cell repertoires in cytomegalovirus infection. TCRdb re-called the reads through MiXCR, storing one row per CDR3 protein. Here the sample spans fewer than 550,000 distinct CDR3 sequences, around 10% being singletons. The specimen sequenced was PBMCs. The receptors come from a human donor in good health (CMV status not recorded). Some clones in this sample may be carry-over from other donors' samples.

The sample holds many counts of this clonotype. J is TRBJ1-4 and V is TRBV7-9; unclear D gene. The V end was cut by 1 base, the J end by 8 bases, with 11 bases between. This CDR3 contains 14 residues. Germline-derived CDR1 and CDR2 are SEHNR and FQNEAQ (reference sequence). This chain's CDR3 is CASSLGGAEEKLFF. The CDR3 nucleotides are TGTGCCAGCAGCTTAGGGGGTGCTGAGGAAAAACTGTTTTTT.

This clonotype was seen ten or more times. This may stem from a read error, because a much larger clone lies one nucleotide away. This sequence joins TRBV14 and TRBJ2-5, with TRBD2 matching over 7 bases. The CDR3 contains 13 residues. Germline V CDR1 and CDR2: SGHDN, FVKESK. Trimming cost V 1 base and J 5 bases; bases outside gene matches: 1. The CDR3 nucleotides are TGTGCCAGCAGCCAAGGTAGCGGGGAGACCCAGTACTTC. This sequence encodes CASSQGSGETQYF.

The chain couples TRBV6-6 to TRBJ2-3, with D possibly TRBD2 on 7 matching bases. Germline values: CDR1 MNHNY, CDR2 SVGAGI (reference sequence). There are 14 residues in the CDR3. Trimming shortened V by 9 bases and J by 3 bases, and 16 bases separated the two germline ends. The CDR3 sequence is CASRGRGGTDTQYF. CDR3 nucleotides: TGTGCCAGTCGGGGGAGGGGGGGGACAGATACGCAGTATTTT.

This sequence joins TRBV30 and TRBJ1-2; 8 nucleotides align to TRBD1. In germline, CDR1 is GTSNPN, CDR2 SVGIG (reference sequence). J lost 7 bases, V lost 2 bases, and 3 bases had no gene match. CDR3 length: 12 residues. CDR3 amino acids: CAWSPGQGGYTF. In DNA form, the CDR3 reads TGTGCCTGGAGTCCCGGACAGGGTGGCTACACCTTC.

This clonotype was seen at least ten times. Here the CDR3 DNA reads TGTGCCAGCAGCTCCCGGGACAGGGTCGAGCAGTACTTC. The encoded protein is CASSSRDRVEQYF. The chain employs TRBV7-2 and TRBJ2-7; 9 bases line up with TRBD1. V lost 4 bases to trimming and J lost 6 bases; unmatched junction nucleotides: 4. The CDR3 is made up of 13 amino acids. Germline loops: CDR1 SGHTA, CDR2 FQGNSA.

This clonotype was detected ten times or more. The chain recombines TRBV4-1 with TRBJ2-7; 9 bases are shared with TRBD1. Germline loops: CDR1 MGHRA, CDR2 YSYEKL. Germline trimming cut 0 bases from V and 3 bases from J; bases unmatched to any gene: 6. This CDR3 contains 16 residues. CDR3: CASSQDSGTGYYEQYF. The CDR3 DNA reads as TGCGCCAGCAGCCAAGACTCAGGGACAGGGTACTACGAGCAGTACTTC.

This clonotype was picked up many times. The chain joins TRBV14 to TRBJ2-2; 10 positions match TRBD2. The V gene end was trimmed by 5 bases and the J gene end by 5 bases; junction bases not matched to a gene: 2. The CDR3 extends over 14 amino acids. The V gene's germline CDR1 is SGHDN and CDR2 FVKESK. CDR3 DNA: TGTGCCAGCAGCACGGGACTAGCGACCGGGGAGCTGTTTTTT. Translating gives CASSTGLATGELFF.

The chain combines TRBV5-4 with TRBJ2-5, with D unclear. The length of the CDR3 is 14 residues. Germline V gives CDR1 SGHNT, CDR2 YYREEE (reference sequence). Trimming stripped 5 bases from V and 0 bases from J, with 11 bases between. CDR3 sequence (DNA): TGTGCCAGCAGATTTGCTGGAGACCAAGAGACCCAGTACTTC. It encodes CASRFAGDQETQYF.

This clonotype has only a few counts. This chain links TRBV5-4 with TRBJ2-2, with D possibly being TRBD2 (5 bases). Germline loops: CDR1 SGHNT, CDR2 YYREEE (reference sequence). Trimming stripped 7 bases from V and 2 bases from J, with 15 bases between. The CDR3 sequence is 15 residues long. CDR3: CASGVAGENTGELFF. CDR3 DNA sequence: TGTGCCAGCGGAGTGGCCGGGGAAAACACCGGGGAGCTGTTTTTT.

This clonotype was counted a few times. The DNA of the CDR3 is TGTGCCAGCGGTGGGACATATGGCTACACCTTC. Its protein is CASGGTYGYTF. V gene TRBV9 combines with J gene TRBJ1-2, with D maybe TRBD1 (6 bases). The length of the CDR3 is 11 residues. The V end lost 7 bases, the J end lost 5 bases, and 9 bases lay between the germline ends. Germline V gene sequence: CDR1 SGDLS, CDR2 YYNGEE. Together with reference TRBV9 and TRBJ1-2, the CDR3 gives the full variable domain: DSGVTQTPKHLITATGQRVTLRCSPRSGDLSVYWYQQSLDQGLQFLIQYYNGEERAKGNILERFSAQQFPDLHSELNLSSLELGDSALYFCASGGTYGYTFGSGTRLTVV.

This clonotype was seen repeatedly, ten times or more. This chain connects TRBV10-2 to TRBJ1-3, with D tentatively TRBD1 (6 bases). Between the trimmed V and J ends, which lost 6 bases and 2 bases, there was a span of 11 bases. CDR3 length: 14 amino acids. The germline V gene encodes CDR1 WSHSY and CDR2 SAAADI. Here the CDR3 DNA reads TGCGCCAGCAGAGCCAGGGGAGCTGGAAACACCATATATTTT. Amino acid sequence: CASRARGAGNTIYF.

This clonotype was seen only a few times. V usage is TRBV15 and J usage is TRBJ2-6, with D maybe TRBD1 (6 bases). This CDR3 contains 18 residues. The germline V gene has CDR1 LNHNV and CDR2 YYDKDF (reference sequence). Trimming shortened V by 1 base and J by 4 bases, and 17 bases separated the two germline ends. The CDR3 nucleotides are TGTGCCACCAGCAGAGGGGACACATTTACCCGCGGGGCCAACGTCCTGACTTTC. It translates to CATSRGDTFTRGANVLTF.

This clonotype came up many times. CDR3 loop: CASSPKIGATNEKLFF. The CDR3 nucleotides read TGTGCCAGCAGCCCGAAAATCGGTGCAACTAATGAAAAACTGTTTTTT. The rearrangement uses TRBV7-9 and TRBJ1-4; D gene ambiguous. This CDR3 is 16 amino acids long. Germline lookup yields CDR1 SEHNR and CDR2 FQNEAQ (reference sequence). The germline V and J ends were trimmed by 5 bases and 0 bases, with 13 bases remaining between them.

This clonotype was recorded a few times. The chain combines TRBV24-1 with TRBJ2-2; D may be TRBD1 (5 bases). Trimming left V 4 bases short and J 4 bases short, with 15 bases between. The CDR3 has 16 residues. Germline CDR1 KGHDR, CDR2 SFDVKD. The CDR3 DNA reads as TGTGCCACCAGTGACTCCACATGGGGCGGCACCGGGGAGCTGTTTTTT. Its translation is CATSDSTWGGTGELFF.

This clonotype was recorded at least ten times. The rearrangement uses TRBV6-1 and TRBJ1-4; 9 nucleotides match TRBD1. Germline values: CDR1 MNHNS, CDR2 SASEGT. V trimming: 6 bases; J trimming: 5 bases; junction bases outside the gene matches: 7. The CDR3 has 15 residues. CDR3 nucleotide sequence: TGTGCCAGCAGACCCGGCGGGACAGGGAATGAAAAACTGTTTTTT. This gives the protein CASRPGGTGNEKLFF.

This sequence joins TRBV20-1 and TRBJ1-5, with D possibly being TRBD1 (6 bases). The CDR3 is 14 residues long. V was trimmed by 3 bases and J by 4 bases, leaving 13 bases between them. Germline CDR1 reads DFQATT; CDR2 reads SNEGSKA (reference sequence). CDR3 residues: CSASPQGGNQPQHF. In DNA, the CDR3 is TGCAGTGCTAGCCCACAGGGAGGGAATCAGCCCCAGCATTTT.

The genes are TRBV12-5 and TRBJ2-3; either TRBD1 or TRBD2 may fit D (6 bases each). Per germline, CDR1 LGHNT and CDR2 FRNRAP. This CDR3 region has 19 residues. V lost 6 bases to trimming and J lost 0 bases, with 25 bases between them. This chain's CDR3 is CASGRTTGARGSSTDTQYF. The CDR3 DNA is TGTGCTAGTGGACGGACGACGGGGGCCCGGGGTTCTAGCACAGATACGCAGTATTTT.

This clonotype was counted only a few times. The chain uses TRBV4-2 and TRBJ1-1; perhaps TRBD1 as D (6 bases). Trimming removed 1 base from V and 1 base from J, with 16 bases in between. Per the germline V gene, CDR1 is LGHNA and CDR2 is YNFKEQ. This CDR3 spans 17 amino acids. The CDR3 protein is CASSQGRGQRANTEAFF. CDR3 sequence (DNA): TGTGCCAGCAGCCAAGGAAGAGGACAGAGGGCGAACACTGAAGCTTTCTTT.

This clonotype was seen a handful of times. This chain uses TRBV11-2 with TRBJ2-5; D perhaps matches TRBD2 (6 bases). Germline CDR1 is SGHAT and CDR2 is FQNNGV. V lost 1 base, J lost 0 bases, and 15 bases lay in between. The CDR3 is 17 residues long. CDR3 residues: CASSLVAGRNYQETQYF. The DNA of the CDR3 is TGTGCCAGCAGCTTAGTGGCGGGGCGTAATTACCAAGAGACCCAGTACTTC.

The chain is built from TRBV18 and TRBJ2-1; D is unresolved. From germline, CDR1 is KGHSH and CDR2 LQKENI. V was trimmed by 1 base and J by 5 bases, leaving 15 bases between them. The length of the CDR3 is 16 residues. The CDR3 sequence: CASSPLSVATHNEQFF. The CDR3 DNA follows: TGTGCCAGCTCACCACTCTCTGTGGCTACCCACAATGAGCAGTTCTTC.

The table lists this clonotype with many counts. The V call is TRBV7-9, the J call TRBJ1-6; a weak D match, TRBD1 (6 bases). V was pared by 3 bases and J by 5 bases, with 11 bases between. Germline CDR1 is SEHNR and CDR2 is FQNEAQ (reference sequence). CDR3 length: 15 amino acids. CDR3 DNA: TGTGCCAGCAGCTTTGGGGCAGGGGATAATTCACCCCTCCACTTT. This codes for CASSFGAGDNSPLHF. Variable domain in full (rest from reference TRBV7-9 and TRBJ1-6): DTGVSQNPRHKITKRGQNVTFRCDPISEHNRLYWYRQTLGQGPEFLTYFQNEAQLEKSRLLSDRFSAERPKGSFSTLEIQRTEQGDSAMYLCASSFGAGDNSPLHFGNGTRLTVT.

This clonotype was observed a handful of times. The rearrangement uses TRBV28 and TRBJ1-5; TRBD1 matches 8 bases. Per germline, CDR1 MDHEN and CDR2 SYDVKM. Trimming removed 4 bases from V and 3 bases from J; junction bases left unmatched: 14. The CDR3 contains 18 residues. The CDR3: CASSSPHPGTGDNQPQHF. Written as DNA, the CDR3 is TGTGCCAGCAGTTCCCCTCACCCCGGGACAGGAGACAATCAGCCCCAGCATTTT.

This clonotype was detected ten times or more. V usage is TRBV9 and J usage is TRBJ2-1; 11 bases are shared with TRBD2. The CDR3 covers 16 residues. Germline values: CDR1 SGDLS, CDR2 YYNGEE. The ends lost 4 bases at V and 6 bases at J; junction bases unmatched: 9. In DNA, the CDR3 is TGTGCCAGCAGCCAGACCGGGACTAGCGGATTCAATGAGCAGTTCTTC. It codes for CASSQTGTSGFNEQFF.

This clonotype was recorded at least ten times. The chain is built from TRBV10-3 and TRBJ1-1; no clear D gene. The CDR3 loop spans 11 amino acids. With 3 bases removed from V and 4 bases from J, the gap between germline ends came to 3 bases. Germline loops: CDR1 ENHRY, CDR2 SYGVKD. The CDR3 sequence is CAISDSTEAFF. CDR3 coding DNA: TGTGCCATCAGTGATAGCACTGAAGCTTTCTTT.

The V gene is TRBV14, the J gene TRBJ2-1, with 13 nucleotides matching TRBD2. V was pared by 0 bases and J by 7 bases, with 9 bases of the junction left unmatched. There are 18 residues in the CDR3. Germline loops: CDR1 SGHDN, CDR2 FVKESK. DNA of the CDR3: TGTGCCAGCAGCCAAGATTGGCGACTAGCGGGAGGTAGAAATGAGCAGTTCTTC. Encoded protein: CASSQDWRLAGGRNEQFF.

This clonotype has ten or more counts. This sequence joins TRBV3-1 and TRBJ2-7, with TRBD2 matching 9 bases. The CDR3 has 18 residues. Germline CDR1 and CDR2: LGHDT and YNNKEL (reference sequence). After removal of 2 bases from V and 2 bases from J, the junction contained 13 bases not matched to a gene. CDR3 in amino acids: CASSQLPPGSGSAYEQYF. CDR3 nucleotide sequence: TGTGCCAGCAGCCAACTACCCCCCGGTAGCGGGAGTGCCTACGAGCAGTACTTC.